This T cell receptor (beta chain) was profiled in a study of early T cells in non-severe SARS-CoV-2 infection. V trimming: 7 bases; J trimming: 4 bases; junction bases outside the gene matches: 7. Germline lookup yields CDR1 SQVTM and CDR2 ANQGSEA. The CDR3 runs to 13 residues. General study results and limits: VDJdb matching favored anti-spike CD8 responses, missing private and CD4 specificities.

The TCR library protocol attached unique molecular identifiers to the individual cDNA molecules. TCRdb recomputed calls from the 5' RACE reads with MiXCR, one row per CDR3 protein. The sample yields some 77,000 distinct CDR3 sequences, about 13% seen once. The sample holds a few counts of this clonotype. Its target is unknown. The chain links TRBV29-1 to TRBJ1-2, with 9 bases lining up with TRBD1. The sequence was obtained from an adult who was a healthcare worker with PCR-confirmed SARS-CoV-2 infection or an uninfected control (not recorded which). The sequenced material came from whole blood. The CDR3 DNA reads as TGCAGCGGTACCCCGGGACAGGGCTATGGCTACACCTTC. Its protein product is CSGTPGQGYGYTF.